This T cell receptor (beta chain) emerged from a study of blood T cell repertoires in COVID-19. About the study: Samples taken during acute and convalescent COVID-19 were collected in the United States, Italy and Spain. From T cells, B-cell-depleted T cells, or PBMCs came the material, which was cDNA or gDNA.

Authors' data handling: Researchers report that nucleated cell counts were estimated from reference gene primer amplification. Only in-frame clones appear in the TCRdb table, and some are missing; sequencing was by immunoSEQ multiplex PCR. V and J calls plus clone size are reproduced from that table; the DNA served to infer D and trimming. The sample has approximately 360,000 clones, approximately 88% seen once. With 1 base removed from V and 2 bases from J, the gap between germline ends came to 12 bases. Germline V gene lookup returns CDR1 SNHLY and CDR2 FYNNEI. The CDR3 length is 16 residues. The chain combines TRBV2 with TRBJ1-5; a possible D gene is TRBD1 (5 bases). This clonotype originated in a middle-aged man with acute or convalescent COVID-19. The sequencing sample was made of peripheral blood. The CDR3 bases are TGTGCCAGCAGTGAAGGCGGGCCGGGGGGCAATCAGCCCCAGCATTTT. Protein product: CASSEGGPGGNQPQHF.